The entry that follows covers one TCR beta chain sequence. Its antigen remains unidentified. This entry belongs to a study of T cell responses to AZD1222 COVID-19 vaccine. Broader study findings: White British people made up most donors, females outnumbered males, and clonal diversity was possibly underestimated. The study found vaccine-associated CD4 TCRs spanning spike, dominant at 160-218 and 743-854.

This table comes from immunoSEQ multiplex PCR, and its TCRdb copy is limited to in-frame clones, with some not included. Of roughly 150,000 clones in the sample, 91% are singletons; the top ten hold approximately 1.3%. The V end lost 0 bases, the J end lost 0 bases, and 4 bases lay between the germline ends. Germline V gene data show CDR1 as SGDLS and CDR2 as YYNGEE. This CDR3 is built from 14 residues. This material consisted of peripheral blood, taken 28 days after the second AZD1222 dose. V gene TRBV9 combines with J gene TRBJ1-3; D is unresolved. This receptor was identified in an adult who received the AZD1222 COVID-19 vaccine. The CDR3 loop is CASSVEGSGNTIYF. As DNA, the CDR3 is TGTGCCAGCAGCGTAGAAGGCTCTGGAAACACCATATATTTT.